Sequencing of this T cell receptor beta chain was carried out in a study of T cell repertoires in cytomegalovirus infection. Study-level points and caveats: Summed frequency of public TCR beta families distinguished CMV carriers with the relevant HLA. In two of eight donors, the top clonotype was HLA-C-restricted CMV-specific.

In TCRdb, the reads were re-called with MiXCR into one record per CDR3 protein. The sample has 310,000 or so distinct CDR3 sequences, around a sixth seen once. A word on this clonotype: Its antigen is not identified. The junction shows a germline mismatch at one end, possibly a read error.

Sequencing was done on a sample of PBMCs. The origin of this receptor is a human donor in good health (CMV status not recorded). Some clones in this sample may be carry-over from other donors' samples.

The CDR3 loop is CASSITWQGQETRYF. CDR3 in DNA: TGTGCCAGTAGTATAACGTGGCAGGGACAAGAGACCCGGTACTTC. The chain recombines TRBV19 with TRBJ2-5; maybe TRBD1 (6 bases). There are 15 residues in the CDR3. Germline CDR1 LNHDA, CDR2 SQIVND (reference sequence).